This note documents a single T cell receptor beta chain sequence. The sample is drawn from a study of CD8 T cells in Susac syndrome. When the RNA was reverse transcribed, random hexamers were used with an input of roughly 0.45 to 1 ug. Amplification of TCR beta CDR3 used immunoSEQ multiplex PCR across 54 Vbeta and 13 Jbeta. MiXCR, run by TCRdb on the immunoSEQ multiplex PCR reads, gives a single entry per CDR3 protein. The sample holds 130,000 or so distinct CDR3 sequences; 80% are singletons and the top ten take around 0.51%. Germline V gene sequence: CDR1 SGHRS, CDR2 YFSETQ. V lost 3 bases and J lost 2, with 9 bases in between. The CDR3 contains 15 residues. It was negative isolation that provided the CD8+ and CD4+ T cells, whereas TEMRA cells were enriched by FACS.

The TCR originated in a human donor with multiple sclerosis. Sequencing was carried out using CD8+ T cells from PBMCs. V is TRBV5-1 and J is TRBJ1-6; weak D call: TRBD1 (5 bases). The CDR3 region has the DNA TGCGCCAGCAGCTGGGACTCCACCTATAATTCACCCCTCCACTTT. This codes for CASSWDSTYNSPLHF.